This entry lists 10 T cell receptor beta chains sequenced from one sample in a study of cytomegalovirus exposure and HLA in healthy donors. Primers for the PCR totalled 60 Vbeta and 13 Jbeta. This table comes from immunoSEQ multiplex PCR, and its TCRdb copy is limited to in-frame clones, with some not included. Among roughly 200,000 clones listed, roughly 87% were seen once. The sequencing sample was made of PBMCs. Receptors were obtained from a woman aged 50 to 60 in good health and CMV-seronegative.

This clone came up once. The CDR3 DNA follows: TGTGCCAGCAGTTTGCATCGGACACGCGAGACCCAGTACTTC. Translated, it gives CASSLHRTRETQYF. This chain uses TRBV27 with TRBJ2-5; maybe TRBD1 (5 bases). V lost 3 bases and J 5 bases, leaving 13 bases between the germline ends. Germline CDR1 and CDR2: MNHEY and SMNVEV (reference sequence). The CDR3 length is 14 residues.

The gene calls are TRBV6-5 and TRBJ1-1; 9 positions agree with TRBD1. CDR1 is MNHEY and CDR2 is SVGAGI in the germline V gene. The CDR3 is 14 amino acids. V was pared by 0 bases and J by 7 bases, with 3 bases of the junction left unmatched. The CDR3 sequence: CASSYSDRGSEAFF. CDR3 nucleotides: TGTGCCAGCAGTTACTCGGACAGGGGCAGTGAAGCTTTCTTT.

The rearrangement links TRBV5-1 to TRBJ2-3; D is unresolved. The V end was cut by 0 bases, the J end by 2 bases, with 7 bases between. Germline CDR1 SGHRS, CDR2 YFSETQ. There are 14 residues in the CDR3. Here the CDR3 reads CASSLELNTDTQYF. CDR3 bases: TGCGCCAGCAGCTTGGAATTAAACACAGATACGCAGTATTTT.

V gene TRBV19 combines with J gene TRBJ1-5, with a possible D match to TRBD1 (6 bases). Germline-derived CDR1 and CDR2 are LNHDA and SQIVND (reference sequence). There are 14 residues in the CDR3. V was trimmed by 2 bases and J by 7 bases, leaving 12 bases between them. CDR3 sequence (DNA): TGTGCCAGTAGTATAAGCAGGGGCGGCCAGCCCCAGCATTTT. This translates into CASSISRGGQPQHF.

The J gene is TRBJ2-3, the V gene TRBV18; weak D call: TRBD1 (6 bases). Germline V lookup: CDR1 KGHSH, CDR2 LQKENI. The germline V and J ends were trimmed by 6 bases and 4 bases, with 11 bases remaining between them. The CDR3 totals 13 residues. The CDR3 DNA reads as TGTGCCAGCTCGACCACAGGGTCAGATACGCAGTATTTT. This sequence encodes CASSTTGSDTQYF. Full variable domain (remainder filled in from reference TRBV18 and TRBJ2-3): NAGVMQNPRHLVRRRGQEARLRCSPMKGHSHVYWYRQLPEEGLKFMVYLQKENIIDESGMPKERFSAEFPKEGPSILRIQQVVRGDSAAYFCASSTTGSDTQYFGPGTRLTVL.

The CDR3 region has the DNA TGTGCCAGTAGTATTTCTGTAGCGGTCTCCTACGAGCAGTACTTC. Its protein is CASSISVAVSYEQYF. The chain uses TRBV19 and TRBJ2-7, with a tentative D call TRBD2 (6 bases). Trimming cost V 3 bases and J 0 bases, with 12 bases left between them. The CDR3 runs to 15 residues. The V gene's germline CDR1 is LNHDA and CDR2 SQIVND (reference sequence).

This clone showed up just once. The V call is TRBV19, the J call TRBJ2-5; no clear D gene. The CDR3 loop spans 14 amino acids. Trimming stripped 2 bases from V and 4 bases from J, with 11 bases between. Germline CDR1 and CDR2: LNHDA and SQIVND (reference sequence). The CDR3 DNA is TGTGCCAGTAGTATATCCAAAATCCCAGAGACCCAGTACTTC. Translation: CASSISKIPETQYF.

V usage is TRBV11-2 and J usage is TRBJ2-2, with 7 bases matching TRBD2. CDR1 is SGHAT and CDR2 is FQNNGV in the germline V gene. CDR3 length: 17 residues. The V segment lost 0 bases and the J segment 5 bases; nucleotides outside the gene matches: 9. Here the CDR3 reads CASSLEYLGGVTGELFF. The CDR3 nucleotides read TGTGCCAGCAGCTTAGAGTATCTGGGGGGGGTTACCGGGGAGCTGTTTTTT.

The CDR3 region has the DNA TGCGCCAGCAGCTTGAAAGGTGTTGGCGGGACCCTCAATGAGCAGTTCTTC. Its translation: CASSLKGVGGTLNEQFF. The chain carries TRBV5-1 and TRBJ2-1; weak D call: TRBD2 (6 bases). V lost 1 base, J lost 6 bases, and 20 bases lay in between. Germline V gene sequence: CDR1 SGHRS, CDR2 YFSETQ. The CDR3 runs to 17 residues.

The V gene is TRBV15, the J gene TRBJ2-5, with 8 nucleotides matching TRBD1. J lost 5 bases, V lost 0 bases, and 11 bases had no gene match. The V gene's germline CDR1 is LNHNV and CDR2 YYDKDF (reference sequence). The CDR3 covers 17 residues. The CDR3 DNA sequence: TGTGCCACCAGCAGAGATCCTCTTTCAGGGGGCAGGGAGACCCAGTACTTC. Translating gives CATSRDPLSGGRETQYF.